This T cell receptor beta chain derives from a study of blood T cell repertoires in COVID-19. In the study overall: Italy, Spain and the United States were the sources of the convalescent and acute COVID-19 samples. The analysed material was cDNA or gDNA that came from T cells, B-cell-depleted T cells, or PBMCs.

Germline V lookup: CDR1 MNHEY, CDR2 SVGAGI. The CDR3 runs to 15 residues. V gave up 4 bases and J gave up 5 bases; unmatched junction bases: 5. Original data processing: The assay estimated nucleated cells by amplifying reference gene primers. Measured with immunoSEQ multiplex PCR; TCRdb has only the in-frame clones, and not every one. The V and J calls and the clone size are those of that table, but D and trimming were determined from the DNA. Of 370,000 or so clones in the sample, 81% were seen once. The J gene is TRBJ2-7, the V gene TRBV6-5; 13 bases line up with TRBD2. The sequence was obtained from a human donor with acute or convalescent COVID-19. The donor label of this sample is uncertain. The sequenced sample consisted of peripheral blood. The CDR3: CASSLLAGGINEQYF. The CDR3 DNA is TGTGCCAGCAGTTTACTAGCGGGAGGGATAAACGAGCAGTACTTC.